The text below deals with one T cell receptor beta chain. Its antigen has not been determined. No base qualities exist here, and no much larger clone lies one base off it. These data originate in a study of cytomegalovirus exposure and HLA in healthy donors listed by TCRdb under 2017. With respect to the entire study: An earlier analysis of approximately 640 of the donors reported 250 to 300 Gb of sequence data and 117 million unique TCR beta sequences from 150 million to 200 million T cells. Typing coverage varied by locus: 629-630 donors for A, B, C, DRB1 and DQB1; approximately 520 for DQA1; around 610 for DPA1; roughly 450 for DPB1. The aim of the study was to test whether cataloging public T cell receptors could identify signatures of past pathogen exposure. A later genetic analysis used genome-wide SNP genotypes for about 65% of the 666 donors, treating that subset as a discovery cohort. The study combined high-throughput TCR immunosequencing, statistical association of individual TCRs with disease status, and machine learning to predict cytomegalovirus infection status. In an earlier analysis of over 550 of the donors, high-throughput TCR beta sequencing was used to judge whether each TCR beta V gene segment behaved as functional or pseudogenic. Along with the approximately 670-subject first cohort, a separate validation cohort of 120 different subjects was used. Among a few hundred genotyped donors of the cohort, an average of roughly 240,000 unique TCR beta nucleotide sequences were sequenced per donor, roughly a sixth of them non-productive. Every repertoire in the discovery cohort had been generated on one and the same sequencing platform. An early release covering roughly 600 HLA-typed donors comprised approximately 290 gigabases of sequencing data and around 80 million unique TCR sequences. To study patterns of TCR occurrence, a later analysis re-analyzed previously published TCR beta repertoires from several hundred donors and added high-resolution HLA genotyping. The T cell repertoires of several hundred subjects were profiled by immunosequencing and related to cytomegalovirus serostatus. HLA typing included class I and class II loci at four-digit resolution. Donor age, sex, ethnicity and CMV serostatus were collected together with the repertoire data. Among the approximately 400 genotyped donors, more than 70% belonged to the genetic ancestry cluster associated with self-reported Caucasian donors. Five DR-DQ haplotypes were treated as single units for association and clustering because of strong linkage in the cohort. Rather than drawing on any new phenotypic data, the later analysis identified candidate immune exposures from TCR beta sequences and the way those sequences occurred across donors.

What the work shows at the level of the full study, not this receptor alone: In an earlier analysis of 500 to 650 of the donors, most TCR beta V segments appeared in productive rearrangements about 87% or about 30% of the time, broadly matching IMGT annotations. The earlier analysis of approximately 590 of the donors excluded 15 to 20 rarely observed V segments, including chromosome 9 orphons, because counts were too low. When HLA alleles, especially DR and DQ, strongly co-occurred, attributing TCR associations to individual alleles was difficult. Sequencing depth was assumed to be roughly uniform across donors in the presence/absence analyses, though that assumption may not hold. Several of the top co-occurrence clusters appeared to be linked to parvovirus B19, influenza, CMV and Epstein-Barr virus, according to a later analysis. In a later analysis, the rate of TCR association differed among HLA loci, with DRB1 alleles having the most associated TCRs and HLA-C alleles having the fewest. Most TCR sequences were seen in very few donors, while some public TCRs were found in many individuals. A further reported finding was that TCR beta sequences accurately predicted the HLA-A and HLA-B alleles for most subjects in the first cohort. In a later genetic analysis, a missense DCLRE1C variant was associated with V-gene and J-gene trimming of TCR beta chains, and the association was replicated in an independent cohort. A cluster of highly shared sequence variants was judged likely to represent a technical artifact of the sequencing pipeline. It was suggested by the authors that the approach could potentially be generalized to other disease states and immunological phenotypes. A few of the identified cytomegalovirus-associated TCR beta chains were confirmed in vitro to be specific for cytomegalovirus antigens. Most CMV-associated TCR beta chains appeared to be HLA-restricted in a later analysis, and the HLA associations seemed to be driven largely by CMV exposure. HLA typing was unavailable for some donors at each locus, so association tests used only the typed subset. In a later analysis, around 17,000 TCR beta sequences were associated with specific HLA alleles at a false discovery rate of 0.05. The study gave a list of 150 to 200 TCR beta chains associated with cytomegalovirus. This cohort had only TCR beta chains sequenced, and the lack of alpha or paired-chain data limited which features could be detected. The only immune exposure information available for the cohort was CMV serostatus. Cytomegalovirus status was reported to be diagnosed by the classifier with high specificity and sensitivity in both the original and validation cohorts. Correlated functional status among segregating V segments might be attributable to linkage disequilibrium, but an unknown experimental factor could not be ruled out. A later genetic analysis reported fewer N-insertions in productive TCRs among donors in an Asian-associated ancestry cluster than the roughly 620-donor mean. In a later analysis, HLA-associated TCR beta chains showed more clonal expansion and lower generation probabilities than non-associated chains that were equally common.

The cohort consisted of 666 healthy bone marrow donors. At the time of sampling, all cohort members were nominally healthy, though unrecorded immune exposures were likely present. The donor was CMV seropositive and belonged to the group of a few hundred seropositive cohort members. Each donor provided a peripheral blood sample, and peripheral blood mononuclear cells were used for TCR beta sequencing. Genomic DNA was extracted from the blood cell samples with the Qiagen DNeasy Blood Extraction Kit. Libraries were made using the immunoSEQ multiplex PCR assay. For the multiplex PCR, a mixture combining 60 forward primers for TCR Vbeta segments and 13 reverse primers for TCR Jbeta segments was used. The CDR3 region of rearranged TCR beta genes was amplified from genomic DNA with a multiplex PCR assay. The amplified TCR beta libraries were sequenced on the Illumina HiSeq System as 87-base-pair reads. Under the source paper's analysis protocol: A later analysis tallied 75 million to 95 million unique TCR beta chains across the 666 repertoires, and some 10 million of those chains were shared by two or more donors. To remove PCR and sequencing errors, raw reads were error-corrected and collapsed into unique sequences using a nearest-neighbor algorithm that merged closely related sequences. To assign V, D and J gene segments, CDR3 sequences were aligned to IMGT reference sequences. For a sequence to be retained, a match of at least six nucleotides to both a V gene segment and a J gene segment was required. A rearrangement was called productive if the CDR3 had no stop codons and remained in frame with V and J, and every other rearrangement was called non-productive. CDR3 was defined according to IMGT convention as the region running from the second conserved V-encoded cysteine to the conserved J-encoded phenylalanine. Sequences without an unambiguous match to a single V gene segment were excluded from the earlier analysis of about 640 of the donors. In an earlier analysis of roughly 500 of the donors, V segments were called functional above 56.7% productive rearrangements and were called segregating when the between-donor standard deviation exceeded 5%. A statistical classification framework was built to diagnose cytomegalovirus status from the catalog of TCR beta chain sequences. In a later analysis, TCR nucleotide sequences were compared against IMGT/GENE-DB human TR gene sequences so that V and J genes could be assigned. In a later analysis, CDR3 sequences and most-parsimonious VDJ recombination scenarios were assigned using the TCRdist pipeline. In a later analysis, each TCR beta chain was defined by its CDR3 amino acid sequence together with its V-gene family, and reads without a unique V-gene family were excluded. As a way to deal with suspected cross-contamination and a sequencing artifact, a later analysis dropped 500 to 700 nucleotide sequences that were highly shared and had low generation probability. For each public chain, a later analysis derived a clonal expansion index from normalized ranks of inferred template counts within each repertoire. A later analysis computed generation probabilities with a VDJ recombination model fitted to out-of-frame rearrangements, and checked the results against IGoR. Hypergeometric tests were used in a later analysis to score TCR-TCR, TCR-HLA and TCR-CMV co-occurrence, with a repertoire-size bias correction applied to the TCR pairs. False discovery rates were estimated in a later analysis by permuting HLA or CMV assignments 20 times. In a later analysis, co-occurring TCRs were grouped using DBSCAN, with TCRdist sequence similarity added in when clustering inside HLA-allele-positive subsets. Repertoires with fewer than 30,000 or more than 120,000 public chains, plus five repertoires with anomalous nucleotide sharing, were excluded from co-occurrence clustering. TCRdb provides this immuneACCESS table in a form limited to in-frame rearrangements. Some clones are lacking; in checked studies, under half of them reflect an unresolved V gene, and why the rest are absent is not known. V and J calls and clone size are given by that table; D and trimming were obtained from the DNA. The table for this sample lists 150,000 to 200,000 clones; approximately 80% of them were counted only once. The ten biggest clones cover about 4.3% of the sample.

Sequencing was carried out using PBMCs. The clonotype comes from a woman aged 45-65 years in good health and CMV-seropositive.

The base sequence is TGTGCCAGCAGCCGGGGGGGGTTAGATGGCTACACCTTC. This gives the protein CASSRGGLDGYTF. The chain couples TRBV28 to TRBJ1-2; possibly the D gene is TRBD1, per 5 matching bases. V is shortened by 6 bases, J by 6 bases, and the region joining them spans 14 bases. Its CDR3 holds 13 amino acids, cysteine through phenylalanine. The retained sequence is limited to the CDR3, 39 bases, with the frame set at the first base. The germline V gene sets CDR1 to MDHEN and CDR2 to SYDVKM.